This T cell receptor (beta chain) was identified in a study of cytomegalovirus exposure and HLA in healthy donors. Trimming stripped 5 bases from V and 3 bases from J, with 14 bases between. The germline CDR1 and CDR2 sequences are KGHSH and LQKENI. There are 15 residues in the CDR3. The PCR contained 60 Vbeta and 13 Jbeta primers. Sequenced by immunoSEQ multiplex PCR; TCRdb stores in-frame clones only, minus some. The sample lists 90,000 to 140,000 clones, approximately 80% occurring once. The source material was PBMCs. This clonotype originated in a male donor in good health and CMV-seronegative. V usage is TRBV18 and J usage is TRBJ2-1; D unclear. The CDR3 DNA follows: TGTGCCAGCTCAGCCGACATGATGGGCTACAATGAGCAGTTCTTC. Translation: CASSADMMGYNEQFF.